This passage covers 8 T cell receptor beta chains from one sample sequenced in a study of vaccination effects on CD4 cells after COVID-19. Using immunoSEQ multiplex PCR, the repertoire was profiled, and TCRdb retains in-frame clones only, with some absent. This sample carries about 61,000 clones, roughly 79% of them seen once, and the ten largest clones take more than 2%. With the ViraFEST assay, the study expanded antigen-specific CD4+ T cells using viral peptide pools, then sequenced them. The authors isolated CD4+ T cells after about 10 days of culture. Antigens of these TCRs are unknown. The sample in question was CD4+ T cells from PBMCs cultured with HCoV-229E spike peptides, obtained before COVID-19 vaccination. The origin of the receptors is a human donor who received a COVID-19 vaccine.

This clone was observed a handful of times. This chain joins TRBV24-1 and TRBJ2-3; D unresolved. Germline-derived CDR1 and CDR2 are KGHDR and SFDVKD. V was cut by 2 bases and J by 4 bases, with 9 bases left in between. This CDR3 has 14 residues. The DNA for the CDR3 is TGTGCCACCAGTGATTCCCGGGTCGCAGATACGCAGTATTTT. Its translation: CATSDSRVADTQYF.

The chain couples TRBV2 to TRBJ1-3, with 9 positions matching TRBD1. Germline V gene sequence: CDR1 SNHLY, CDR2 FYNNEI. V shed 6 bases, J shed 0 bases, and the junction held 3 bases outside the gene matches. The CDR3 totals 15 residues. CDR3 sequence reads: CASSRGQGSGNTIYF. In DNA form, the CDR3 reads TGTGCCAGCAGCAGGGGACAGGGCTCTGGAAACACCATATATTTT.

The count of this clone is one. CDR3 sequence: CASSPRGAMNTEAFF. The CDR3 nucleotides are TGTGCCAGCAGCCCGAGAGGAGCCATGAACACTGAAGCTTTCTTT. The gene calls are TRBV6-4 and TRBJ1-1; no firm D call. In germline, CDR1 is MRHNA, CDR2 SNTAGT. CDR3 length equals 15 residues. The ends were cut back, 6 bases at V and 0 bases at J, with 14 bases in the middle.

V and J are TRBV5-1 and TRBJ2-1; 11 bases align to TRBD2. This CDR3 is built from 17 residues. Germline loops: CDR1 SGHRS, CDR2 YFSETQ. The J segment lost 2 bases and the V segment lost 0 bases, leaving 4 bases of the junction unmatched. CDR3 residues: CASSLGLAGGTYNEQFF. The CDR3 DNA follows: TGCGCCAGCAGCTTGGGGCTAGCGGGGGGAACCTACAATGAGCAGTTCTTC. Using reference TRBV5-1 and TRBJ2-1 for the parts outside the CDR3, the full variable domain is KAGVTQTPRYLIKTRGQQVTLSCSPISGHRSVSWYQQTPGQGLQFLFEYFSETQRNKGNFPGRFSGRQFSNSRSEMNVSTLELGDSALYLCASSLGLAGGTYNEQFFGPGTRLTVL.

The count of this clone is one. The chain links TRBV30 to TRBJ1-5; 8 bases line up with TRBD1. CDR3 size: 15 residues. The ends lost 0 bases at V and 6 bases at J; junction bases unmatched: 7. Germline V gene lookup returns CDR1 GTSNPN and CDR2 SVGIG (reference sequence). CDR3 amino acids: CAWSVNRGYCQPQHF. CDR3 sequence (DNA): TGTGCCTGGAGTGTAAACAGGGGGTATTGTCAGCCCCAGCATTTT.

The chain combines TRBV29-1 with TRBJ1-3; weak D call: TRBD1 (6 bases). In germline, CDR1 is SQVTM, CDR2 ANQGSEA. The germline V and J ends were trimmed by 7 bases and 0 bases, with 16 bases remaining between them. This CDR3 spans 15 amino acids. This CDR3 is CSDLRQAPSGNTIYF. The CDR3 bases are TGCAGCGATTTAAGACAGGCCCCCTCTGGAAACACCATATATTTT.

The V gene is TRBV18, the J gene TRBJ2-3, with 10 bases that match TRBD1. Trimming took 3 bases from V and 1 from J; bases not matched to a gene: 7. The CDR3 spans 17 residues. Per the germline V gene, CDR1 is KGHSH and CDR2 is LQKENI. The CDR3 reads CASSPLGTGAGTDTQYF. The CDR3 DNA sequence: TGTGCCAGCTCACCCCTAGGGACAGGGGCCGGCACAGATACGCAGTATTTT.

The chain employs TRBV9 and TRBJ1-3; D remains unclear. This CDR3 region has 13 residues. Germline CDR1 reads SGDLS; CDR2 reads YYNGEE. The V gene lost 2 bases and the J gene lost 3 bases, with 6 bases spanning the gap. The CDR3 is CASSVELGNTIYF. The CDR3 nucleotides are TGTGCCAGCAGCGTGGAGCTTGGAAACACCATATATTTT.